Listed below are T cell receptor beta chains from one sample, sequenced in a study of OX40 agonist ivuxolimab in advanced cancers. The protocol was immunoSEQ multiplex PCR, while the TCRdb copy is restricted to in-frame clones and leaves out a portion. The sample consists of more than 20,000 clones, 84% of them appearing once. The sequencing used CD4+ or CD8+ T cells sorted from blood, collected in a trial of the OX40 agonist ivuxolimab. The origin of the receptors is an adult with an advanced solid tumor such as melanoma, head and neck, liver or kidney cancer. Each CDR3 is given with its conserved first and last residue. A D gene is named only where the DNA matches it firmly. Clone sizes are given selectively: once, few, many, or a class where the clone is expanded.

.,TRBJ2-7,few,TRBV5-4,12,CASSSDSYEQYF,TGTGCCAGCAGTTCCGACAGTTACGAGCAGTACTTC
.,TRBJ2-3,.,TRBV7-7,13,CASSSYVTDTQYF,TGTGCTAGCAGCTCATACGTAACAGATACGCAGTATTTT
.,TRBJ2-7,.,TRBV30,14,CAWSSGAGDYEQYF,TGTGCCTGGAGTTCGGGAGCCGGGGACTACGAGCAGTACTTC
.,TRBJ1-5,.,TRBV4-1,13,CASSQVESQPQHF,TGCGCCAGCAGCCAAGTTGAGTCTCAGCCCCAGCATTTT
.,TRBJ2-1,.,TRBV7-9,15,CASSLTSGTYNEQFF,TGTGCCAGCAGCTTAACCTCTGGGACCTACAATGAGCAGTTCTTC
.,TRBJ1-5,.,TRBV4-1,15,CASSQDPGSGQPQHF,TGCGCCAGCAGCCAAGATCCCGGGTCGGGGCAGCCCCAGCATTTT
.,TRBJ2-7,.,TRBV28,11,CASTLKYEQYF,TGTGCCAGCACGCTTAAGTACGAGCAGTACTTC
.,TRBJ1-3,.,TRBV10-1,15,CASSVTSDGGNTIYF,TGCGCCAGCAGTGTGACCTCGGACGGGGGAAACACCATATATTTT
.,TRBJ1-5,.,TRBV6-1,11,CASKDDQPQHF,TGTGCCAGCAAGGACGATCAGCCCCAGCATTTT
.,TRBJ1-5,few,TRBV5-6,14,CASSYGAGVQPQHF,TGTGCCAGCAGCTACGGGGCAGGAGTGCAGCCCCAGCATTTT
TRBD2,TRBJ2-1,.,TRBV9,15,CASSVGGLARNEQFF,TGTGCCAGCAGCGTAGGGGGACTAGCCCGGAATGAGCAGTTCTTC
.,TRBJ2-3,.,TRBV28,11,CASSPSDTQYF,TGTGCCAGCAGCCCGTCGGATACGCAGTATTTT
.,TRBJ2-2,once,TRBV28,12,CASSARSGELFF,TGTGCCAGCAGTGCAAGGAGTGGGGAGCTGTTTTTT
TRBD2,TRBJ2-7,.,TRBV14,17,CASSHISPLADTYEQYF,TGTGCCAGCAGCCATATCTCCCCACTAGCGGACACCTACGAGCAGTACTTC
TRBD1,TRBJ2-7,.,TRBV28,16,CASSFPDRASSYEQYF,TGTGCCAGCAGTTTCCCTGACAGGGCAAGCTCCTACGAGCAGTACTTC
.,TRBJ1-1,few,TRBV29-1,13,CSVEGVTYTEAFF,TGCAGCGTTGAGGGTGTAACTTACACTGAAGCTTTCTTT
.,TRBJ2-7,few,TRBV13,11,CASRGYGEQYF,TGTGCCAGCAGGGGATACGGCGAGCAGTACTTC
.,TRBJ1-4,.,TRBV4-1,11,CASRRGEKLFF,TGCGCCAGCAGACGTGGGGAAAAACTGTTTTTT
.,TRBJ2-5,.,TRBV5-8,14,CASRPRQHQETQYF,TGTGCCAGCAGACCGCGACAGCACCAAGAGACCCAGTACTTC
.,TRBJ2-7,once,TRBV9,15,CASSVAAGGTGEQYF,TGTGCCAGCAGCGTAGCGGCAGGTGGTACTGGCGAGCAGTACTTC
TRBD2,TRBJ2-5,.,TRBV29-1,15,CSVVSSAGVRETQYF,TGCAGCGTTGTTTCGTCCGCGGGAGTCAGAGAGACCCAGTACTTC
.,TRBJ2-7,.,TRBV9,14,CASSVGQRSYEQYF,TGTGCCAGCAGCGTAGGACAGCGCTCCTACGAGCAGTACTTC
.,TRBJ2-2,.,TRBV28,13,CASSVEGVGELFF,TGTGCCAGCAGCGTGGAGGGAGTCGGGGAGCTGTTTTTT
TRBD1,TRBJ2-1,.,TRBV7-9,14,CASSLNQGAGEQFF,TGTGCCAGCAGCTTAAACCAGGGGGCAGGTGAGCAGTTCTTC
.,TRBJ1-2,.,TRBV5-4,14,CASSLEGAGYGYTF,TGTGCCAGCAGCTTGGAGGGCGCGGGGTATGGCTACACCTTC
TRBD2,TRBJ2-7,.,TRBV27,15,CASSTRLAGAYEQYF,TGTGCCAGCAGTACTCGACTAGCGGGAGCCTACGAGCAGTACTTC
.,TRBJ2-1,few,TRBV9,13,CASSVSRSNEQFF,TGTGCCAGCAGCGTCTCGCGAAGCAATGAGCAGTTCTTC